Listed here are 23 T cell receptor beta chains from one sample, sequenced in a study of T cells in Graves' hyperthyroidism and ophthalmopathy. TCR beta CDR3 regions were amplified from RNA transcripts. The HTBI primer set served for first-round RT-PCR of the TCR CDR3. TCRdb called the multiplex PCR reads again in MiXCR, with one record for every CDR3 protein. The sample contains 250,000 to 300,000 distinct CDR3 sequences, roughly 15% of which appear only once. Sequencing was carried out using blood. These receptors all come from a woman aged 40 to 50 with Graves' hyperthyroidism that later progressed to Graves' ophthalmopathy.

This clonotype was seen many times. The CDR3, as DNA: TGTGCCTGGAGATACTTCCAAGAGACCCAGTACTTC. The encoded protein is CAWRYFQETQYF. The chain is built from TRBV30 and TRBJ2-5; D ambiguous. The germline gives CDR1 GTSNPN, CDR2 SVGIG (reference sequence). The CDR3 runs to 12 residues. V was shortened by 3 bases and J by 1 base, with 6 bases between the two germline ends.

This clonotype was seen repeatedly, ten times or more. The rearrangement uses TRBV6-1 and TRBJ2-3; tentatively, D is TRBD2 (5 bases). Germline values: CDR1 MNHNS, CDR2 SASEGT. Trimming removed 8 bases from V and 6 bases from J, with 12 bases in between. The CDR3 sequence is 12 residues long. The CDR3 loop is CASGELVDTQYF. The CDR3 DNA sequence: TGTGCCAGCGGCGAACTAGTTGATACGCAGTATTTT.

In its sample, this clonotype was seen many times. The chain couples TRBV5-1 to TRBJ1-6, with 7 nucleotides matching TRBD1. CDR1 is SGHRS, CDR2 YFSETQ, per germline. This CDR3 is built from 16 residues. Trimming took 0 bases from V and 4 from J; bases not matched to a gene: 4. For the CDR3, the DNA is TGCGCCAGCAGCTTGGTGGGACAGTCTTATAATTCACCCCTCCACTTT. This gives the protein CASSLVGQSYNSPLHF.

This clonotype was observed at least ten times. The rearrangement uses TRBV7-8 and TRBJ2-7; TRBD1 agrees at 8 bases. The CDR3 runs to 15 residues. With V trimmed by 3 bases and J by 6 bases, 10 bases remained unmatched. Germline V gene lookup returns CDR1 SGHVS and CDR2 FQNEAQ. CDR3 DNA: TGTGCCAGCAGCTTGCTTGACAGGGGAAGTGGCGAGCAGTACTTC. Protein sequence: CASSLLDRGSGEQYF.

Many counts were recorded for this clonotype. The genes are TRBV7-9 and TRBJ1-4, with TRBD1 matching 9 bases. Germline loops: CDR1 SEHNR, CDR2 FQNEAQ (reference sequence). V was pared by 3 bases and J by 7 bases, with 6 bases of the junction left unmatched. CDR3 length equals 15 residues. CDR3: CASSFGQGFGEKLFF. The CDR3 DNA sequence: TGTGCCAGCAGCTTTGGACAGGGGTTCGGTGAAAAACTGTTTTTT.

The table lists this clonotype with many counts. The chain uses TRBV27 and TRBJ2-3; TRBD2 agrees at 12 bases. Germline V gene lookup returns CDR1 MNHEY and CDR2 SMNVEV (reference sequence). This CDR3 region has 15 residues. Trimming at V came to 5 bases and at J to 3 bases, leaving 3 bases not matched to a gene. For the CDR3, the DNA is TGTGCCAGCAGTCGACTAGCGGGGGATACAGATACGCAGTATTTT. Encoded protein: CASSRLAGDTDTQYF.

This clonotype was picked up many times. The V call is TRBV9, the J call TRBJ2-3; D remains ambiguous. V lost 0 bases and J lost 10, with 24 bases in between. Per the germline V gene, CDR1 is SGDLS and CDR2 is YYNGEE. This CDR3 contains 17 residues. CDR3 sequence: CASSVGSLGPWVVAQYF. In DNA, the CDR3 is TGTGCCAGCAGCGTAGGATCTCTGGGCCCGTGGGTGGTAGCGCAGTATTTT.

This clonotype was picked up many times. The chain couples TRBV6-6 to TRBJ2-3, with D perhaps matching TRBD2 (5 bases). The V and J ends lost 2 bases and 8 bases respectively, with 26 bases between them. CDR1 is MNHNY and CDR2 is SVGAGI in the germline V gene (reference sequence). CDR3 length equals 18 residues. CDR3 nucleotides: TGTGCCAGCAGTTACCTAGGGTTCGGAGGAATACTTGTTGGTACGCAGTATTTT. This sequence encodes CASSYLGFGGILVGTQYF.

This clonotype was seen a handful of times. The V call is TRBV28, the J call TRBJ2-2; 8 nucleotides agree with TRBD1. This CDR3 comprises 15 residues. The J segment lost 4 bases and the V segment lost 3 bases, leaving 4 bases of the junction unmatched. CDR1 MDHEN and CDR2 SYDVKM come from the germline V gene. This CDR3 reads CASSFSGQGTGELFF. In DNA, the CDR3 is TGTGCCAGCAGTTTCTCCGGACAGGGCACCGGGGAGCTGTTTTTT.

Comments on this clonotype: Relative to the germline gene, one junction end is altered; a read error may explain this. The chain carries TRBV25-1 and TRBJ1-1, with D perhaps TRBD1 (6 bases). This CDR3 region has 15 residues. Germline CDR1 reads MGHDK; CDR2 reads SYGVNS. As DNA, the CDR3 is TGTGCCGGCAGTGAATTCAGGGGCTTGAGCACTGAAGCTTTCTTT. It is translated as CAGSEFRGLSTEAFF.

There are many counts of this clonotype. The chain is built from TRBV6-1 and TRBJ1-1; D remains unclear. This CDR3 has 11 residues. V was clipped by 7 bases and J by 5 bases, with 8 bases between them. Germline values: CDR1 MNHNS, CDR2 SASEGT. The CDR3 sequence: CASKRWTEAFF. In DNA form, the CDR3 reads TGTGCCAGCAAAAGGTGGACTGAAGCTTTCTTT.

This clonotype came up many times. The chain joins TRBV2 to TRBJ2-7; D might be TRBD1 (6 bases). Germline V gives CDR1 SNHLY, CDR2 FYNNEI. CDR3 length: 12 residues. Trimming pared 7 bases from V and 3 bases from J, leaving 10 bases between. CDR3 DNA: TGTGCCAGCAAAACGACAGGCTACGAGCAGTACTTC. Translated, it gives CASKTTGYEQYF.

This clonotype was found a few times. The J gene is TRBJ2-7, the V gene TRBV25-1; TRBD1 aligns across 10 bases. The V gene end was trimmed by 6 bases and the J gene end by 1 base; junction bases not matched to a gene: 9. Germline V lookup: CDR1 MGHDK, CDR2 SYGVNS. There are 16 residues in the CDR3. The CDR3: CASRDRGDRGSYEQYF. CDR3 sequence (DNA): TGTGCCAGCAGGGACCGTGGGGACAGGGGATCCTACGAGCAGTACTTC.

This clonotype was detected ten times or more. This chain connects TRBV20-1 to TRBJ2-7; D uncertain. Germline loops: CDR1 DFQATT, CDR2 SNEGSKA (reference sequence). The CDR3 length is 12 residues. V was trimmed by 3 bases and J by 3 bases, leaving 9 bases between them. The CDR3 here is CSARSVYYEQYF. The DNA of the CDR3 is TGCAGTGCTAGGTCAGTTTACTACGAGCAGTACTTC.

This clonotype was detected many times. V gene TRBV5-6 combines with J gene TRBJ2-7, with a tentative D call TRBD2 (6 bases). This CDR3 spans 15 amino acids. Looked up from germline, CDR1 is SGHDT and CDR2 is YYEEEE. The V and J ends lost 0 bases and 3 bases respectively, with 13 bases between them. CDR3 nucleotide sequence: TGTGCCAGCAGCTTGGGGGCGGGATCTAACTACGAGCAGTACTTC. This sequence encodes CASSLGAGSNYEQYF.

This clonotype was recorded many times. J is TRBJ2-1 and V is TRBV6-1; D possibly corresponds to TRBD1 (5 bases). The germline V gene has CDR1 MNHNS and CDR2 SASEGT. The CDR3 has 14 amino acids. The ends were cut back, 8 bases at V and 5 bases at J, with 16 bases in the middle. In DNA, the CDR3 is TGTGCCAGCCTCGGGTCAGGGCACGACAATGAGCAGTTCTTC. Encoded protein: CASLGSGHDNEQFF.

This clonotype was counted many times. The junction departs from germline at one end; a sequencing error may be responsible. This sequence joins TRBV6-1 and TRBJ1-1, with D perhaps matching TRBD1 (6 bases). This CDR3 has 15 amino acids. The V gene's germline CDR1 is MNHNS and CDR2 SASEGT. CDR3 sequence reads: CASDSGGHVNTEAFF. DNA for the CDR3: TGTGCCAGCGACAGTGGGGGGCACGTGAACACCGAAGCTTTCTTT.

The sample holds many counts of this clonotype. The rearrangement joins TRBV6-1 to TRBJ1-1, with D possibly TRBD1 on 5 matching bases. The CDR3 loop spans 14 amino acids. CDR1 and CDR2 (germline): MNHNS, SASEGT. V lost 6 bases, J lost 9 bases, and 20 bases lay in between. CDR3 loop: CASSAEGRDSQAFF. CDR3 nucleotide sequence: TGTGCCAGCAGCGCCGAGGGGCGTGATAGCCAAGCTTTCTTT.

This clonotype came up many times. The gene calls are TRBV4-1 and TRBJ1-5; no firm D call. The CDR3 is made up of 13 amino acids. Germline V gene lookup returns CDR1 MGHRA and CDR2 YSYEKL. The V end lost 0 bases, the J end lost 3 bases, and 3 bases lay between the germline ends. The CDR3 nucleotides read TGCGCCAGCAGCCAAGATTACAATCAGCCCCAGCATTTT. This sequence encodes CASSQDYNQPQHF.

The chain recombines TRBV6-1 with TRBJ1-4; D is undetermined. The CDR3 contains 11 residues. The V and J ends lost 11 bases and 5 bases respectively, with 9 bases between them. The germline CDR1 and CDR2 sequences are MNHNS and SASEGT. The CDR3 DNA follows: TGTGCCGTAGGACGAAATGAAAAACTGTTTTTT. It codes for CAVGRNEKLFF.

The chain couples TRBV28 to TRBJ2-1, with D possibly TRBD2 on 5 matching bases. Germline loops: CDR1 MDHEN, CDR2 SYDVKM. V was pared by 3 bases and J by 4 bases, with 10 bases between. The CDR3 contains 14 residues. The CDR3 DNA follows: TGTGCCAGCAGTTTTGGTAGACTATACAATGAGCAGTTCTTC. Residues: CASSFGRLYNEQFF.

This clonotype occurred many times. The chain links TRBV3-1 to TRBJ1-5; D is undetermined. The CDR3 consists of 13 residues. V was trimmed by 1 base and J by 9 bases, leaving 10 bases between them. Germline-derived CDR1 and CDR2 are LGHDT and YNNKEL (reference sequence). As DNA, the CDR3 is TGTGCCAGCAGCCAAGCGGGGTCGGGGCCCCAGCATTTT. It specifies CASSQAGSGPQHF. Full variable domain (outside the CDR3, taken from reference TRBV3-1 and TRBJ1-5): DTAVSQTPKYLVTQMGNDKSIKCEQNLGHDTMYWYKQDSKKFLKIMFSYNNKELIINETVPNRFSPKSPDKAHLNLHINSLELGDSAVYFCASSQAGSGPQHFGDGTRLSIL.

Many counts were recorded for this clonotype. The chain is built from TRBV10-3 and TRBJ2-3; D not resolved. From germline, CDR1 is ENHRY and CDR2 SYGVKD. V was pared by 4 bases and J by 3 bases, with 11 bases between. CDR3 length: 14 residues. CDR3 protein: CAISGTDQTDTQYF. The CDR3 region has the DNA TGTGCCATCAGTGGGACGGACCAAACAGATACGCAGTATTTT.